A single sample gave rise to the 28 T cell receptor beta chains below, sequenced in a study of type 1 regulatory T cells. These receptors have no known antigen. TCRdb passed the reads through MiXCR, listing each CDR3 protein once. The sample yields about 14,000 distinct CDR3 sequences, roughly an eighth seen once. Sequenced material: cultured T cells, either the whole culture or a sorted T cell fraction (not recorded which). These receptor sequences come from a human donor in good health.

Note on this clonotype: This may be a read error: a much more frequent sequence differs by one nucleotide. CDR3 sequence (DNA): TGTGCCAGCAGCCAGCCGGGACTAGGCTGCAATGAGCAGTTCTTC. Translation: CASSQPGLGCNEQFF. This chain links TRBV14 with TRBJ2-1; 8 nucleotides match TRBD2. The junction had 7 bases not matched to a gene; V was cut back by 3 bases and J by 6 bases. Germline lookup yields CDR1 SGHDN and CDR2 FVKESK. This CDR3 has 15 residues.

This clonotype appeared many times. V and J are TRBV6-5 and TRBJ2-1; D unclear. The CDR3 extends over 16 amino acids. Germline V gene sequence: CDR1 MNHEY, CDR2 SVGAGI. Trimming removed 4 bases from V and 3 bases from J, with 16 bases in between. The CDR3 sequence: CASSSPKFKNYNEQFF. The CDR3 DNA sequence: TGTGCCAGCAGTTCTCCAAAATTCAAGAACTACAATGAGCAGTTCTTC.

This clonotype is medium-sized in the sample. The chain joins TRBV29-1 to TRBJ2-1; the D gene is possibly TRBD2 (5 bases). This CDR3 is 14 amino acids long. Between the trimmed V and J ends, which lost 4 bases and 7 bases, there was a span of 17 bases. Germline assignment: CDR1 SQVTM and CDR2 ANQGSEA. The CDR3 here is CSVGLSGSGNEQFF. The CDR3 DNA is TGCAGCGTTGGGCTCAGCGGCTCTGGTAATGAGCAGTTCTTC.

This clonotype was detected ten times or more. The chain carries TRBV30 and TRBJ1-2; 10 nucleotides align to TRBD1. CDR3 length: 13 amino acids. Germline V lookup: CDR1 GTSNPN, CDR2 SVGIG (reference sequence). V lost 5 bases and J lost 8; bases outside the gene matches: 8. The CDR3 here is CAWVGGTGVGYTF. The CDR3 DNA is TGTGCCTGGGTAGGAGGGACAGGGGTAGGCTACACCTTC.

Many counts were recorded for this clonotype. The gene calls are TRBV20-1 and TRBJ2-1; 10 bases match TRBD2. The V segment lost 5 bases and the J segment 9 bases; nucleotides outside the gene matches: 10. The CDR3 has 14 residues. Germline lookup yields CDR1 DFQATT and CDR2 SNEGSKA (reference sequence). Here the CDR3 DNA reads TGCAGTGCTCCCAAGCGGGAGGGCTCATCTGAGCAGTTCTTC. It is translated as CSAPKREGSSEQFF.

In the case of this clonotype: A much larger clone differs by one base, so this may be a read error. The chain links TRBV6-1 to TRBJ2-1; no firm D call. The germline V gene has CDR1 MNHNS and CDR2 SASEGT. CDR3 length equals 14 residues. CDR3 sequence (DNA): TGTGCCGGCAGTGAAGAACGAGGCCGCGATGAGCAGTTCTTC. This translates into CAGSEERGRDEQFF.

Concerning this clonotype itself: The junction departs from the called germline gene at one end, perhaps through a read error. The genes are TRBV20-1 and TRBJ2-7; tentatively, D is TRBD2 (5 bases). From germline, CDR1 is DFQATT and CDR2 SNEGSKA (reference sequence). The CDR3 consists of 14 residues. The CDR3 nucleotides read TGCAGTGCTAGAGATCGAGGCGGGTCCTACGGGCAGTACTTC. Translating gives CSARDRGGSYGQYF.

The CDR3 loop reads CASSLGAGGNLASYEQYF. CDR3 nucleotide sequence: TGTGCCAGCAGCTTAGGGGCGGGGGGGAACCTTGCCTCCTACGAGCAGTACTTC. The chain recombines TRBV7-9 with TRBJ2-7, with TRBD2 matching over 9 bases. Per germline, CDR1 SEHNR and CDR2 FQNEAQ (reference sequence). This CDR3 is built from 18 residues. After removal of 1 base from V and 0 bases from J, the junction contained 10 bases not matched to a gene.

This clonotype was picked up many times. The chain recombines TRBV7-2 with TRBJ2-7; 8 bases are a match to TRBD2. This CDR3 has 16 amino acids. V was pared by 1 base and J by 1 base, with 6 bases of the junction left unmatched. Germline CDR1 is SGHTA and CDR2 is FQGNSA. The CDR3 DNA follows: TGTGCCAGCAGCTTAGTGGCTAGCGGGTATTCCTACGAGCAGTACTTC. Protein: CASSLVASGYSYEQYF. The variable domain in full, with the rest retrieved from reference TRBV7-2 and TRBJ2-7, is GAGVSQSPSNKVTEKGKDVELRCDPISGHTALYWYRQSLGQGLEFLIYFQGNSAPDKSGLPSDRFSAERTGGSVSTLTIQRTQQEDSAVYLCASSLVASGYSYEQYFGPGTRLTVT.

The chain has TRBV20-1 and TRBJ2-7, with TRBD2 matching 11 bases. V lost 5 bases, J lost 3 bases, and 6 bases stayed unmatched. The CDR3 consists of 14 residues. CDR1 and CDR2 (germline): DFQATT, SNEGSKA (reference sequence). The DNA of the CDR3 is TGCAGTGCTCACCTAGCGGGAGGTCGCTACGAGCAGTACTTC. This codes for CSAHLAGGRYEQYF.

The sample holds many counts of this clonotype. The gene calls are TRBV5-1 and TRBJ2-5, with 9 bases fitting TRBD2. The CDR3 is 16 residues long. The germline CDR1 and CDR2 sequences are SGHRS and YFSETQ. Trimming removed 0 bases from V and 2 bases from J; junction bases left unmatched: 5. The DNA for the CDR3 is TGCGCCAGCAGCTTGGTGGCGACTAGCGGACAAGAGACCCAGTACTTC. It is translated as CASSLVATSGQETQYF.

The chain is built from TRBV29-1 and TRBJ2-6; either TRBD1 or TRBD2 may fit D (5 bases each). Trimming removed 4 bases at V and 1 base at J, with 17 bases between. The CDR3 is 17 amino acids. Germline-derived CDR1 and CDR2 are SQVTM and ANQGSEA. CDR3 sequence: CSVGTGTRTSGANVLTF. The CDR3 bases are TGCAGCGTTGGGACCGGGACCCGGACGTCTGGGGCCAACGTCCTGACTTTC.

CDR3 in DNA: TGCAGTGCTCGGCCCGGTTGGCAGAGGCTGGACTATGGCTACACCTTC. Its translation: CSARPGWQRLDYGYTF. J is TRBJ1-2 and V is TRBV20-1; no clear D. V lost 5 bases and J lost 3, with 22 bases in between. Germline V gene sequence: CDR1 DFQATT, CDR2 SNEGSKA (reference sequence). The CDR3 loop spans 16 amino acids.

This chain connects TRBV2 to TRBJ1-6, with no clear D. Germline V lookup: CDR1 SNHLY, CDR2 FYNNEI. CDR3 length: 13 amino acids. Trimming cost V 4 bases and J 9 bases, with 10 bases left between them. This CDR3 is CASSGIGGSPLHF. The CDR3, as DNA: TGTGCCAGCAGTGGGATAGGTGGTTCACCCCTCCACTTT.

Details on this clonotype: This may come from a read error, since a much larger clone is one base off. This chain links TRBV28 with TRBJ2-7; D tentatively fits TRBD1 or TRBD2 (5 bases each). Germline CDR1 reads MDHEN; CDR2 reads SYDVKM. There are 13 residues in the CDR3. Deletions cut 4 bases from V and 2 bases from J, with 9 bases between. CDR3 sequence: CASSSGAPYEQYF. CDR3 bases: TGTGCCAGCAGTTCCGGGGCTCCCTACGAGCAGTACTTC. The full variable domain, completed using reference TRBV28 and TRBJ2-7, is DVKVTQSSRYLVKRTGEKVFLECVQDMDHENMFWYRQDPGLGLRLIYFSYDVKMKEKGDIPEGYSVSREKKERFSLILESASTNQTSMYLCASSSGAPYEQYFGPGTRLTVT.

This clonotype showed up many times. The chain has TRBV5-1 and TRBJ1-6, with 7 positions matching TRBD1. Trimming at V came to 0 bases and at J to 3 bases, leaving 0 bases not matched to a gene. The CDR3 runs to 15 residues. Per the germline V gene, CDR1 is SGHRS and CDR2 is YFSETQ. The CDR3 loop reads CASSLGQGYNSPLHF. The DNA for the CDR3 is TGCGCCAGCAGCTTGGGACAGGGCTATAATTCACCCCTCCACTTT.

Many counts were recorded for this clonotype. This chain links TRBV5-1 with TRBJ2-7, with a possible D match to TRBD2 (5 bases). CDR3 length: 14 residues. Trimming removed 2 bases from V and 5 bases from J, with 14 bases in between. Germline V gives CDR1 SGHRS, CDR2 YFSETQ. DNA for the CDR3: TGCGCCAGCAGCTTACTAGGGTTTGTCGACGAGCAGTACTTC. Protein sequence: CASSLLGFVDEQYF.

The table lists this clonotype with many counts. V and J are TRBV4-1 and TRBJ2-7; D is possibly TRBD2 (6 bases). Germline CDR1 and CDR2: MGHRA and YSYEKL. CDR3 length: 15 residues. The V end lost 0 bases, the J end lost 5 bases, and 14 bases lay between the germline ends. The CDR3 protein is CASSQDEGGWNEQYF. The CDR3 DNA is TGCGCCAGCAGCCAAGACGAGGGAGGTTGGAACGAGCAGTACTTC.

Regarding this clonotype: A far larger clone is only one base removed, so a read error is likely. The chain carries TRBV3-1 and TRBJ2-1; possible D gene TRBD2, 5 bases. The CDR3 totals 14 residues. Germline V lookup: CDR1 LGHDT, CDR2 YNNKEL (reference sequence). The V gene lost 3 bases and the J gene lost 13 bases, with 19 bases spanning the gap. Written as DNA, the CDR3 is TGTGCCAGCAGCCATCTTAGCGCCCAAGAGACCCAGTTCTTC. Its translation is CASSHLSAQETQFF.

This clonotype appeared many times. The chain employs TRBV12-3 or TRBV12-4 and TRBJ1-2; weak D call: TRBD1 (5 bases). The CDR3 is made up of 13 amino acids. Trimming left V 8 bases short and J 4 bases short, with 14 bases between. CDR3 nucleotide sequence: TGTGCCAGCCGTCTGGCGGGGGGCTATGGCTACACCTTC. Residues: CASRLAGGYGYTF.

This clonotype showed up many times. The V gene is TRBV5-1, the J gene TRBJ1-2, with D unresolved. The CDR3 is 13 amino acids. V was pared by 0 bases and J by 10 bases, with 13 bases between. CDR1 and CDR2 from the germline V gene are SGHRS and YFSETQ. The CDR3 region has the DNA TGCGCCAGCAGCTTGGTGCCAGAGCAGGACTACACCTTC. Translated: CASSLVPEQDYTF.

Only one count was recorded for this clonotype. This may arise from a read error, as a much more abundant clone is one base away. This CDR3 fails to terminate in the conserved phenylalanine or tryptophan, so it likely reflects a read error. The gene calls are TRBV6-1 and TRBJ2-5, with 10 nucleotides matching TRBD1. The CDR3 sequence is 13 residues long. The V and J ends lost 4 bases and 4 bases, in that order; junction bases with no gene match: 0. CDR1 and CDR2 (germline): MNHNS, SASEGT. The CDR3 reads CASSGQGAETQYS. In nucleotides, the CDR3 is TGTGCCAGCAGTGGACAGGGGGCAGAGACCCAGTACTCC.

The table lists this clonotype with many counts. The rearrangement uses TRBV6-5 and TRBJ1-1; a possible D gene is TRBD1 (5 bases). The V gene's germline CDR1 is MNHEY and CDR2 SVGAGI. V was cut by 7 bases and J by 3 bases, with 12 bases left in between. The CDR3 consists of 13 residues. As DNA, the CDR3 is TGTGCCAGCACCAGGGAAGGGGACACTGAAGCTTTCTTT. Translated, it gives CASTREGDTEAFF.

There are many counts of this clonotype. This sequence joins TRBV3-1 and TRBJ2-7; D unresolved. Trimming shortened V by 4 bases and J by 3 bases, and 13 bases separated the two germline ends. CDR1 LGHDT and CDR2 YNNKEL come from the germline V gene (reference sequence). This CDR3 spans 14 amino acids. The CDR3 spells CASSPRFSGYEQYF. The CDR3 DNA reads TGTGCCAGCAGCCCGCGGTTTTCCGGCTACGAGCAGTACTTC.

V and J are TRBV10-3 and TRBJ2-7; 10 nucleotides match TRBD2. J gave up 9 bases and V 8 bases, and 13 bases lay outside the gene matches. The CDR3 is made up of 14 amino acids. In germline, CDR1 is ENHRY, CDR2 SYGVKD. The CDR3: CAISSTSGINGQYF. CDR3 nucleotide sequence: TGTGCCATCTCCTCTACTAGCGGGATCAACGGGCAGTACTTC.

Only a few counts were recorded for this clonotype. The CDR3 DNA follows: TGTGCCAGCTCACCCCGACGCGTAATCGGCGAGCAGTACTTC. Encoded protein: CASSPRRVIGEQYF. This chain uses TRBV18 with TRBJ2-7; D call uncertain. In germline, CDR1 is KGHSH, CDR2 LQKENI. CDR3 length equals 14 residues. Trimming took 3 bases from V and 6 from J, leaving 15 bases between them.

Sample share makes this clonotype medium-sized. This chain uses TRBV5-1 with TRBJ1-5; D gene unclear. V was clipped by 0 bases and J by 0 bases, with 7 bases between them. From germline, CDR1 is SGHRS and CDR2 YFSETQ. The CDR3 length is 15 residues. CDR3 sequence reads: CASSLGVYSNQPQHF. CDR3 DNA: TGCGCCAGCAGCTTGGGGGTTTATAGCAATCAGCCCCAGCATTTT.

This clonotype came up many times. This chain's CDR3 is CASSLLGGMGPGANVLTF. CDR3 nucleotides: TGTGCCAGCAGCCTCCTGGGGGGAATGGGACCTGGGGCCAACGTCCTGACTTTC. The gene calls are TRBV3-1 and TRBJ2-6, with D maybe TRBD2 (6 bases). V was pared by 4 bases and J by 2 bases, with 18 bases between. The CDR3 runs 18 residues. Germline V gene data show CDR1 as LGHDT and CDR2 as YNNKEL (reference sequence). The whole variable domain, filled in from reference TRBV3-1 and TRBJ2-6, reads DTAVSQTPKYLVTQMGNDKSIKCEQNLGHDTMYWYKQDSKKFLKIMFSYNNKELIINETVPNRFSPKSPDKAHLNLHINSLELGDSAVYFCASSLLGGMGPGANVLTFGAGSRLTVL.